This T cell receptor (beta chain) was found in a study of response to subunit inactivated influenza vaccine. Via MiXCR, TCRdb re-called the RT-PCR reads, giving one row per CDR3 protein. The sample yields about 310,000 distinct CDR3 sequences, 21% seen once. The origin of this receptor is a man aged 45-69 years who received an inactivated influenza vaccine. The sequencing here drew on PBMCs from blood, taken approximately 20 months after vaccination.

The CDR3 DNA follows: TGTGCCTCCCGAGGGGAAGAGGGACTAGCGGGAGTCTACTACAATGAGCAGTTCTTC. The encoded protein is CASRGEEGLAGVYYNEQFF. V and J are TRBV11-1 and TRBJ2-1; 14 bases align to TRBD2. This CDR3 comprises 19 residues. With 11 bases clipped from V and 3 bases from J, the junction kept 18 bases outside the gene matches. CDR1 is SGHAT, CDR2 FQDESV, per germline (reference sequence).